A single sample gave rise to the 13 T cell receptor beta chains below, sequenced in a study of shared clonotypes between healthy human individuals (dated by TCRdb to 2018 to 2021). The library was built by means of the immunoSEQ multiplex PCR assay. TCRdb took this table from immuneACCESS and kept in-frame rearrangements with V and J called. Such tables lack part of the clones; where checked against another copy, unresolved V genes explain under half of the gap, and the rest is unexplained. The sample contains millions of clones, 90% to 95% of them found a single time. The ten largest clones capture 0.39% of the sample. The sequencing input was naive CD4+ T cells from PBMCs. In light of the paper, this sample's cell subset or site label describes: CD45RA+ positively selected. All receptors come from a man aged 18 to 30 in good health. Some clones in this sample may be carry-over from other donors' samples.

The V gene is TRBV28, the J gene TRBJ1-1; D unclear. The V gene's germline CDR1 is MDHEN and CDR2 SYDVKM. The CDR3 contains 14 residues. V was shortened by 6 bases and J by 2 bases, with 13 bases between the two germline ends. The CDR3, as DNA: TGTGCCAGCAGCCGTTTACCTACAAACACTGAAGCTTTCTTT. It is translated as CASSRLPTNTEAFF.

V and J are TRBV6-1 and TRBJ2-4, with 10 positions matching TRBD1. Trimming at V came to 5 bases and at J to 5 bases, leaving 6 bases not matched to a gene. This CDR3 comprises 15 residues. The germline CDR1 and CDR2 sequences are MNHNS and SASEGT. Written as DNA, the CDR3 is TGTGCCAGCAGTCGACAGGGGGCAGCGGAAAACATTCAGTACTTC. Amino acids: CASSRQGAAENIQYF.

The chain combines TRBV11-2 with TRBJ2-1; TRBD2 matches 11 bases. CDR1 is SGHAT and CDR2 is FQNNGV in the germline V gene. There are 16 residues in the CDR3. J lost 4 bases, V lost 4 bases, and 6 bases had no gene match. CDR3 nucleotide sequence: TGTGCCAGCAGCTCGCGGGGACTAGCGGAGTACAATGAGCAGTTCTTC. Translated: CASSSRGLAEYNEQFF.

The chain is built from TRBV5-4 and TRBJ1-6; D is possibly TRBD1 (6 bases). Germline loops: CDR1 SGHNT, CDR2 YYREEE (reference sequence). Trimming pared 0 bases from V and 9 bases from J, leaving 13 bases between. The CDR3 sequence is 15 residues long. The CDR3 coding sequence is TGTGCCAGCAGCTTGGTGCCAGGGGTGGTTTCACCCCTCCACTTT. Its translation: CASSLVPGVVSPLHF.

The J gene is TRBJ2-1, the V gene TRBV10-1, with 11 nucleotides matching TRBD2. V shed 6 bases, J shed 2 bases, and the junction held 3 bases outside the gene matches. CDR1 is WNHNN, CDR2 SYGVQD, per germline (reference sequence). The CDR3 covers 15 residues. Here the CDR3 reads CASRGLAAPYNEQFF. The CDR3 bases are TGCGCCAGCAGGGGACTAGCGGCCCCCTACAATGAGCAGTTCTTC.

The gene calls are TRBV9 and TRBJ2-3; 8 positions match TRBD2. V gave up 2 bases and J gave up 3 bases; unmatched junction bases: 8. CDR3 size: 16 residues. From germline, CDR1 is SGDLS and CDR2 YYNGEE. The CDR3 is CASSVMASGLTDTQYF. The CDR3 DNA reads as TGTGCCAGCAGCGTCATGGCTAGCGGGTTAACAGATACGCAGTATTTT.

The rearrangement links TRBV7-8 to TRBJ2-7; D might be TRBD1 or TRBD2, each matching 6 bases. The ends were cut back, 5 bases at V and 4 bases at J, with 18 bases in the middle. CDR1 is SGHVS, CDR2 FQNEAQ, per germline. The CDR3 totals 15 residues. CDR3 in amino acids: CASSTSWGAEYEQYF. Here the CDR3 DNA reads TGTGCCAGCAGCACATCCTGGGGGGCGGAGTACGAGCAGTACTTC.

This sequence joins TRBV7-9 and TRBJ2-2; 12 nucleotides match TRBD2. After removal of 5 bases from V and 4 bases from J, the junction contained 8 bases not matched to a gene. CDR1 is SEHNR and CDR2 is FQNEAQ in the germline V gene (reference sequence). This CDR3 has 17 amino acids. CDR3 nucleotides: TGTGCCAGCAGCAGACTAGCGGGAGACCTCCCCACCGGGGAGCTGTTTTTT. Amino acid sequence: CASSRLAGDLPTGELFF.

This clone was counted once. The genes are TRBV30 and TRBJ2-6; either TRBD1 or TRBD2 may supply D (5 bases each). CDR1 and CDR2 (germline): GTSNPN, SVGIG (reference sequence). The CDR3 is 18 amino acids. Between the trimmed V and J ends, which lost 3 bases and 1 base, there was a span of 19 bases. This chain's CDR3 is CAWRPPGRLRSGANVLTF. CDR3 bases: TGTGCCTGGAGGCCTCCGGGACGATTAAGATCTGGGGCCAACGTCCTGACTTTC.

The chain employs TRBV30 and TRBJ1-2, with TRBD1 matching over 7 bases. After removal of 4 bases from V and 4 bases from J, the junction contained 9 bases not matched to a gene. The CDR3 runs 14 residues. Germline V gene sequence: CDR1 GTSNPN, CDR2 SVGIG (reference sequence). CDR3 loop: CAWITGAGSYGYTF. DNA for the CDR3: TGTGCCTGGATTACAGGGGCGGGAAGCTATGGCTACACCTTC.

A note on this clone: Different DNA sequences within this sample yield the same CDR3. The V and J genes are TRBV18 and TRBJ2-1; perhaps TRBD1 as D (5 bases). The V end was cut by 6 bases, the J end by 1 base, with 13 bases between. The CDR3 consists of 15 residues. Germline V gives CDR1 KGHSH, CDR2 LQKENI. The CDR3 reads CASSPGSLSYNEQFF. The CDR3 DNA reads TGTGCCAGCTCTCCAGGGTCCCTTTCCTACAATGAGCAGTTCTTC.

The table lists this clone with a count of one. CDR3 amino acids: CASSLTSGQYF. Here the CDR3 DNA reads TGTGCCAGCAGCCTCACTAGCGGCCAGTACTTC. This rearrangement joins TRBV28 to TRBJ2-5; 8 bases map to TRBD2. This CDR3 is 11 amino acids long. The trim removed 6 bases at V and 10 bases at J, leaving 4 bases unmatched. CDR1 and CDR2 (germline): MDHEN, SYDVKM.

The chain links TRBV4-3 to TRBJ2-7, with unresolved D. CDR1 LGHNA and CDR2 YSLEER come from the germline V gene. CDR3 length: 16 residues. V lost 2 bases and J lost 6, with 20 bases in between. CDR3 in DNA: TGCGCCAGCAGCCAAAGGACCGGCCCCTTGCTAATCGAGCAGTACTTC. It specifies CASSQRTGPLLIEQYF.